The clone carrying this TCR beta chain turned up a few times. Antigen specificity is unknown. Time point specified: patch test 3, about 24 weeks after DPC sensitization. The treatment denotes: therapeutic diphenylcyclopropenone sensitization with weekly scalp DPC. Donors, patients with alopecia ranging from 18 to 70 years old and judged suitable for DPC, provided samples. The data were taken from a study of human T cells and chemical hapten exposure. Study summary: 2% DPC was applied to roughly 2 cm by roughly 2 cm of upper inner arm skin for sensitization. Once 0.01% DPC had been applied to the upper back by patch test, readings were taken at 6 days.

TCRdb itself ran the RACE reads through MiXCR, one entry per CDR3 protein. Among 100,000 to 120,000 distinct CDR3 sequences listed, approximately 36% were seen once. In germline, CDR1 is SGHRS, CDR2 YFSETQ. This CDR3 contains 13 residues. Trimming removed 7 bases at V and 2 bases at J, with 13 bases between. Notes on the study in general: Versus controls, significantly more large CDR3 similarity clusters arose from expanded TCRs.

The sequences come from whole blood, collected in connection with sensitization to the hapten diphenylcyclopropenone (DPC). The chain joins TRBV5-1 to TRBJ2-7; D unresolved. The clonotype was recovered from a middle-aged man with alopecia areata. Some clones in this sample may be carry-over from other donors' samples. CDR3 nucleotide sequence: TGCGCCAGCGGAGAACCCCCGGCCTACGAGCAGTACTTC. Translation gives CASGEPPAYEQYF.